This is a list of T cell receptor beta chains from one sample in a study of T cell responses to AZD1222 COVID-19 vaccine. Here immunoSEQ multiplex PCR was the method, and the copy in TCRdb shows in-frame clones only, minus some. In the table there are around 78,000 clones, approximately 87% of which are singletons. The specimen comprised peripheral blood, sampled 28 days after the second AZD1222 dose. The receptors come from an adult who received the AZD1222 COVID-19 vaccine. Each CDR3 is given with its conserved first and last residue. Each record gives: clone size, D gene, J gene, V gene, CDR3 protein, CDR3 DNA. The D gene is left open where the match is weak. Clone size is not always given. Where it is, it says once, few, many or a class for expanded clones.

>.|TRBD2|TRBJ2-3|TRBV11-2
CASSSSGAADTQYF
TGTGCCAGCAGCTCGAGCGGGGCGGCAGATACGCAGTATTTT
>once|.|TRBJ2-2|TRBV4-2
CASSQDRQLNTGELFF
TGTGCCAGCAGCCAAGATCGGCAACTGAACACCGGGGAGCTGTTTTTT
>.|TRBD1|TRBJ1-1|TRBV7-9
CASSPTRTGVNTEAFF
TGTGCCAGCAGCCCGACCCGGACAGGGGTGAACACTGAAGCTTTCTTT
>.|TRBD2|TRBJ2-1|TRBV11-3
CASSLRTSGARDEQFF
TGTGCCAGCAGCCTAAGGACTAGCGGGGCCAGGGATGAGCAGTTCTTC
>.|.|TRBJ1-5|TRBV6-1
CASSENRMDMWQPQHF
TGTGCCAGCAGTGAAAATAGGATGGACATGTGGCAGCCCCAGCATTTT
>.|TRBD1|TRBJ1-2|TRBV4-2
CASSLSVQGANYGYTF
TGTGCCAGCAGCTTAAGTGTCCAGGGGGCTAACTATGGCTACACCTTC
>.|TRBD1|TRBJ1-5|TRBV19
CASSTSTGVNQPQHF
TGTGCCAGTAGTACCTCGACAGGGGTAAATCAGCCCCAGCATTTT
>few|TRBD1|TRBJ1-4|TRBV28
CASSGTGHEKLFF
TGTGCCAGCAGCGGGACAGGGCATGAAAAACTGTTTTTT
>.|.|TRBJ2-7|TRBV10-3
CATDGGLSSYEQYF
TGTGCCACCGACGGGGGGCTAAGCTCCTACGAGCAGTACTTC
>.|.|TRBJ2-3|TRBV30
CAWSNLVRADTQYF
TGTGCCTGGAGTAACCTGGTTCGCGCAGATACGCAGTATTTT
>.|.|TRBJ1-6|TRBV6-2/TRBV6-3
CASSPRSVSPLHF
TGTGCCAGCAGCCCCAGATCGGTTTCACCCCTCCACTTT
>.|.|TRBJ1-4|TRBV7-8
CASSPWTATNEKLFF
TGTGCCAGCAGCCCATGGACAGCAACTAATGAAAAACTGTTTTTT
>.|.|TRBJ2-7|TRBV6-2/TRBV6-3
CASGPRRALEKQYF
TGTGCCAGCGGCCCCCGCCGGGCCCTAGAGAAGCAGTACTTC
>.|.|TRBJ2-7|TRBV4-3
CASSQEVAGAEQYF
TGCGCCAGCAGCCAAGAGGTCGCAGGGGCCGAGCAGTACTTC
>.|.|TRBJ2-2|TRBV7-9
CASSLRVLVGAGELFF
TGTGCCAGCAGCTTACGCGTATTGGTGGGCGCCGGGGAGCTGTTTTTT
>few|.|TRBJ2-7|TRBV3-1/TRBV3-2
CASSQGSHRYEQYF
TGTGCCAGCAGCCAAGGCTCGCACCGCTACGAGCAGTACTTC
>.|.|TRBJ2-7|TRBV18
CASSDGNSYEQYF
TGTGCCAGCTCAGATGGCAACTCCTACGAGCAGTACTTC
>.|.|TRBJ1-2|TRBV7-2
CASSQAGNIRGYTF
TGTGCCAGCAGCCAGGCAGGGAACATTCGGGGCTACACCTTC
>few|.|TRBJ2-2|TRBV7-3
CASSPQGGRNTGELFF
TGTGCCAGCAGCCCCCAGGGGGGTCGGAACACCGGGGAGCTGTTTTTT
>.|TRBD1|TRBJ2-6|TRBV7-7
CASSAMTGNSGANVLTF
TGTGCCAGCAGCGCGATGACAGGGAACTCTGGGGCCAACGTCCTGACTTTC
>.|TRBD1|TRBJ1-3|TRBV7-3
CASSQTGDGNTIYF
TGTGCCAGCAGCCAAACAGGGGATGGAAACACCATATATTTT